This T cell receptor beta chain emerged from a study of ipilimumab plus nivolumab after autologous stem cell transplantation. Overall study: Typical patient got four to six ipilimumab doses and about eight nivolumab doses (median). DLBCL patients had primary refractory or relapsed disease.

Sequenced by immunoSEQ multiplex PCR; TCRdb stores in-frame clones only, minus some. Of some 22,000 clones listed, 77% are singletons. Between the trimmed V and J ends, which lost 3 bases and 6 bases, there was a span of 19 bases. CDR1 and CDR2 (germline): SGHTS, YDEGEE. The CDR3 extends over 16 amino acids. Starting 14 to 28 days after autologous transplant, ipilimumab 1 mg/kg was given. Sequenced here: PBMCs, sampled in a trial of ipilimumab plus nivolumab as post-transplant consolidation. This TCR was recovered from a male donor with diffuse large B-cell lymphoma. The J gene is TRBJ1-5, the V gene TRBV5-8, with D maybe TRBD1 (5 bases). Written as DNA, the CDR3 is TGTGCCAGCAGCTCCACGAAGGGGTTATGGACTCAGCCCCAGCATTTT. It encodes CASSSTKGLWTQPQHF. The full variable domain, with the rest looked up from reference TRBV5-8 and TRBJ1-5, is EAGVTQSPTHLIKTRGQQATLRCSPISGHTSVYWYQQALGLGLQFLLWYDEGEERNRGNFPPRFSGRQFPNYSSELNVNALELEDSALYLCASSSTKGLWTQPQHFGDGTRLSIL.